The sequence of this T cell receptor (beta chain) was determined in a study of CD8+CD57+ T cells in acquired aplastic anemia. Study context: Each DNA sample taken from sorted CD4+ and CD8+ cells came to 3.2 ug on average.

An expansion of CD8+CD57+ cells by flow cytometry had been shown in patients chosen for sequencing. Each patient had severe acquired aplastic anemia. The TCR beta profiling, which covered VDJ combination and CDR3 sequence, was carried out using genomic DNA as the template. Via MiXCR, TCRdb re-called the reads, giving one row per CDR3 protein. The data show hundreds of thousands of distinct CDR3 sequences, with 45% to 65% seen just once and 1.3% held by the top ten. This CDR3 has 14 residues. V lost 6 bases, J lost 1 base, and 3 bases stayed unmatched. Per germline, CDR1 MNHEY and CDR2 SVGAGI. The source is a human donor with aplastic anemia. The rearrangement joins TRBV6-5 to TRBJ1-5; the match to TRBD1 covers 7 bases. Sequenced sample: sorted CD4+, CD8+, or CD8+CD57+ T cells (not recorded which) from PBMCs. Here the CDR3 DNA reads TGTGCCAGCAGGGGGACAGCCAGCAATCAGCCCCAGCATTTT. This translates into CASRGTASNQPQHF.